This is a list of T cell receptor beta chains from one sample in a study of shared clonotypes between healthy human individuals. Produced via immunoSEQ multiplex PCR; TCRdb's table is partial and in-frame only. The sample consists of some 1,600,000 clones, approximately 98% of them appearing once. The sample consisted of naive CD4+ T cells sorted from blood. The receptor source for this set is a man aged 25-45 years in good health. Each CDR3 is given with its conserved first and last residue. D genes are given only for firm matches. Only some rows state a clone size, as once, few, many or a class for expanded clones.

abundance: NA
j_gene: TRBJ2-3
d_gene: NA
v_gene: TRBV25-1
CDR3aa: CASSRRGPDTQYF
CDR3nt: TGTGCCAGCAGCCGAAGGGGCCCGGATACGCAGTATTTT

abundance: NA
j_gene: TRBJ1-4
d_gene: TRBD1
v_gene: TRBV6-1
CDR3aa: CASRRTGSVGEKLFF
CDR3nt: TGTGCCAGCAGGAGGACAGGTTCTGTAGGGGAAAAACTGTTTTTT

abundance: NA
j_gene: TRBJ1-3
d_gene: TRBD1
v_gene: TRBV7-2
CDR3aa: CASSLDVWTGKGNTIYF
CDR3nt: TGTGCCAGCAGCTTAGATGTCTGGACAGGGAAGGGAAACACCATATATTTT

abundance: NA
j_gene: TRBJ1-2
d_gene: NA
v_gene: TRBV7-9
CDR3aa: CASSLEYIYGYTF
CDR3nt: TGTGCCAGCAGCTTAGAGTACATCTATGGCTACACCTTC

abundance: NA
j_gene: TRBJ2-5
d_gene: TRBD1
v_gene: TRBV2
CDR3aa: CARPGDRVLPETQYF
CDR3nt: TGTGCCAGGCCAGGGGACAGGGTTCTCCCCGAGACCCAGTACTTC

abundance: once
j_gene: TRBJ2-2
d_gene: NA
v_gene: TRBV2
CDR3aa: CASSRMNTGELFF
CDR3nt: TGTGCCAGCAGTCGGATGAACACCGGGGAGCTGTTTTTT

abundance: NA
j_gene: TRBJ2-5
d_gene: NA
v_gene: TRBV30
CDR3aa: CAWTSAETQYF
CDR3nt: TGTGCCTGGACCTCGGCGGAGACCCAGTACTTC

abundance: NA
j_gene: TRBJ2-5
d_gene: TRBD2
v_gene: TRBV5-6
CDR3aa: CASSLRAGVVETQYF
CDR3nt: TGTGCCAGCAGCTTACGGGCGGGAGTAGTAGAGACCCAGTACTTC

abundance: NA
j_gene: TRBJ2-7
d_gene: TRBD1
v_gene: TRBV6-1
CDR3aa: CASSRDSLYEQYF
CDR3nt: TGTGCCAGCAGCCGGGACAGCCTCTACGAGCAGTACTTC

abundance: NA
j_gene: TRBJ2-2
d_gene: NA
v_gene: TRBV6-6
CDR3aa: CASSRIEAGELFF
CDR3nt: TGTGCCAGCAGCCGTATAGAGGCCGGGGAGCTGTTTTTT

abundance: NA
j_gene: TRBJ2-2
d_gene: NA
v_gene: TRBV18
CDR3aa: CASSPYPAANTGELFF
CDR3nt: TGTGCCAGCTCACCTTACCCAGCAGCGAACACCGGGGAGCTGTTTTTT

abundance: NA
j_gene: TRBJ1-5
d_gene: NA
v_gene: TRBV10-1
CDR3aa: CASPSSEGPQHF
CDR3nt: TGCGCCAGCCCCTCATCGGAGGGGCCCCAGCATTTT

abundance: NA
j_gene: TRBJ2-7
d_gene: NA
v_gene: TRBV2
CDR3aa: CASSETLGRSYEQYF
CDR3nt: TGTGCCAGCAGTGAGACGCTCGGCAGATCCTACGAGCAGTACTTC

abundance: once
j_gene: TRBJ2-7
d_gene: NA
v_gene: TRBV28
CDR3aa: CASSSRDSVGQEQYF
CDR3nt: TGTGCCAGCAGTTCCCGGGACTCCGTAGGGCAGGAGCAGTACTTC

abundance: once
j_gene: TRBJ1-2
d_gene: NA
v_gene: TRBV15
CDR3aa: CATSRDPRSSGGYTF
CDR3nt: TGTGCCACCAGCAGAGATCCCAGGAGCTCGGGCGGCTACACCTTC

abundance: NA
j_gene: TRBJ1-5
d_gene: NA
v_gene: TRBV5-6
CDR3aa: CASSWTRQTDEPQHF
CDR3nt: TGTGCCAGCAGCTGGACCCGACAGACCGACGAGCCCCAGCATTTT

abundance: NA
j_gene: TRBJ2-5
d_gene: NA
v_gene: TRBV5-1
CDR3aa: CASSLARSETQYF
CDR3nt: TGCGCCAGCAGCTTGGCACGGAGCGAGACCCAGTACTTC

abundance: NA
j_gene: TRBJ2-1
d_gene: TRBD2
v_gene: TRBV9
CDR3aa: CASSPETSVGHEQFF
CDR3nt: TGTGCCAGCAGCCCTGAGACTAGCGTGGGTCATGAGCAGTTCTTC

abundance: NA
j_gene: TRBJ1-2
d_gene: TRBD1
v_gene: TRBV19
CDR3aa: CASRQRTGVFYGYTF
CDR3nt: TGTGCCAGTAGACAAAGAACAGGGGTTTTCTATGGCTACACCTTC

abundance: NA
j_gene: TRBJ2-7
d_gene: NA
v_gene: TRBV15
CDR3aa: CATSRASPGRRGDYEQYF
CDR3nt: TGTGCCACCAGCAGAGCCAGCCCCGGACGGAGGGGCGACTACGAGCAGTACTTC

abundance: NA
j_gene: TRBJ2-7
d_gene: TRBD2
v_gene: TRBV29-1
CDR3aa: CSVGLVGYEQYF
CDR3nt: TGCAGCGTAGGACTAGTAGGCTACGAGCAGTACTTC

abundance: NA
j_gene: TRBJ2-7
d_gene: NA
v_gene: TRBV5-3
CDR3aa: CARSFAGVVRLLNEQYF
CDR3nt: TGTGCCAGAAGCTTCGCTGGCGTCGTAAGGTTACTGAACGAGCAGTACTTC

abundance: NA
j_gene: TRBJ2-2
d_gene: TRBD2
v_gene: TRBV10-2
CDR3aa: CASSLAGGSTGELFF
CDR3nt: TGCGCCAGCAGTCTAGCGGGAGGGAGCACCGGGGAGCTGTTTTTT

abundance: NA
j_gene: TRBJ1-3
d_gene: NA
v_gene: TRBV18
CDR3aa: CASSLLDSSGNTIYF
CDR3nt: TGTGCCAGCTCACTTCTAGACAGCTCTGGAAACACCATATATTTT

abundance: once
j_gene: TRBJ2-3
d_gene: NA
v_gene: TRBV7-9
CDR3aa: CASSPGQRDSDTQYF
CDR3nt: TGTGCCAGCAGCCCGGGACAGCGGGACTCAGATACGCAGTATTTT

abundance: NA
j_gene: TRBJ1-5
d_gene: NA
v_gene: TRBV27
CDR3aa: CASRTGGRGNQPQHF
CDR3nt: TGTGCCAGCAGGACGGGGGGCAGGGGCAATCAGCCCCAGCATTTT

abundance: NA
j_gene: TRBJ2-2
d_gene: TRBD2
v_gene: TRBV5-4
CDR3aa: CASSSRTSGRTGELFF
CDR3nt: TGTGCCAGCAGCTCTAGGACTAGCGGGAGAACCGGGGAGCTGTTTTTT

abundance: NA
j_gene: TRBJ2-1
d_gene: NA
v_gene: TRBV5-4
CDR3aa: CASSLAEEGNNEQFF
CDR3nt: TGTGCCAGCAGCTTGGCCGAGGAAGGAAACAATGAGCAGTTCTTC

abundance: NA
j_gene: TRBJ2-1
d_gene: NA
v_gene: TRBV11-2
CDR3aa: CASSPHLGYNEQFF
CDR3nt: TGTGCCAGCAGCCCCCACCTGGGCTACAATGAGCAGTTCTTC

abundance: NA
j_gene: TRBJ2-7
d_gene: NA
v_gene: TRBV30
CDR3aa: CAWSDGYAPSYEQYF
CDR3nt: TGTGCCTGGAGTGATGGGTATGCCCCATCCTACGAGCAGTACTTC

abundance: NA
j_gene: TRBJ2-2
d_gene: NA
v_gene: TRBV6-1
CDR3aa: CASSEALGGELFF
CDR3nt: TGTGCCAGCAGTGAAGCGCTGGGCGGGGAGCTGTTTTTT

abundance: NA
j_gene: TRBJ1-4
d_gene: TRBD1
v_gene: TRBV6-6
CDR3aa: CASRPSDRVAEKLFF
CDR3nt: TGTGCCAGCAGGCCCTCGGACAGGGTGGCAGAAAAACTGTTTTTT

abundance: NA
j_gene: TRBJ2-7
d_gene: TRBD1
v_gene: TRBV16
CDR3aa: CASSQLADRVGHEQYF
CDR3nt: TGTGCCAGCAGCCAATTGGCGGACAGGGTAGGCCACGAGCAGTACTTC

abundance: NA
j_gene: TRBJ2-2
d_gene: NA
v_gene: TRBV27
CDR3aa: CASRNNTGELFF
CDR3nt: TGTGCCAGCAGAAATAACACCGGGGAGCTGTTTTTT

abundance: NA
j_gene: TRBJ2-4
d_gene: NA
v_gene: TRBV19
CDR3aa: CASQGLGAKNIQYF
CDR3nt: TGTGCCAGTCAGGGGTTGGGAGCCAAAAACATTCAGTACTTC

abundance: NA
j_gene: TRBJ2-7
d_gene: TRBD1
v_gene: TRBV11-2
CDR3aa: CASSRQGYEQYF
CDR3nt: TGTGCCAGCAGCCGACAGGGGTACGAGCAGTACTTC

abundance: once
j_gene: TRBJ2-1
d_gene: NA
v_gene: TRBV7-8
CDR3aa: CASSPGPFSSYNEQFF
CDR3nt: TGTGCCAGCAGCCCGGGACCCTTCAGCTCCTACAATGAGCAGTTCTTC

abundance: NA
j_gene: TRBJ2-7
d_gene: NA
v_gene: TRBV2
CDR3aa: CASMGSYEQYF
CDR3nt: TGTGCCAGCATGGGGTCCTACGAGCAGTACTTC

abundance: NA
j_gene: TRBJ2-1
d_gene: NA
v_gene: TRBV5-6
CDR3aa: CASSLVYNEQFF
CDR3nt: TGTGCCAGCAGCTTGGTATACAATGAGCAGTTCTTC

abundance: NA
j_gene: TRBJ1-2
d_gene: TRBD1
v_gene: TRBV28
CDR3aa: CASSLLTGNDYGYTF
CDR3nt: TGTGCCAGCAGTTTATTGACAGGGAACGACTATGGCTACACCTTC

abundance: NA
j_gene: TRBJ2-2
d_gene: NA
v_gene: TRBV14
CDR3aa: CASSQDFWNTGELFF
CDR3nt: TGTGCCAGCAGCCAAGACTTCTGGAACACCGGGGAGCTGTTTTTT

abundance: NA
j_gene: TRBJ2-7
d_gene: NA
v_gene: TRBV9
CDR3aa: CASSSHWRNEQYF
CDR3nt: TGTGCCAGCAGCTCCCACTGGCGGAACGAGCAGTACTTC

abundance: NA
j_gene: TRBJ1-5
d_gene: NA
v_gene: TRBV15
CDR3aa: CATSSDRTRSNQPQHF
CDR3nt: TGTGCCACCAGCAGCGACAGAACTCGTAGCAATCAGCCCCAGCATTTT

abundance: NA
j_gene: TRBJ2-1
d_gene: NA
v_gene: TRBV28
CDR3aa: CASSVLVSNEQFF
CDR3nt: TGTGCCAGCAGCGTACTAGTTTCCAATGAGCAGTTCTTC

abundance: NA
j_gene: TRBJ2-3
d_gene: NA
v_gene: TRBV5-5
CDR3aa: CASSQGRTVIDTQYF
CDR3nt: TGTGCCAGCAGCCAAGGACGGACGGTGATTGATACGCAGTATTTT

abundance: NA
j_gene: TRBJ2-1
d_gene: TRBD2
v_gene: TRBV5-1
CDR3aa: CASSPRLAGEGNEQFF
CDR3nt: TGCGCCAGCAGCCCTCGCCTAGCGGGAGAGGGGAATGAGCAGTTCTTC